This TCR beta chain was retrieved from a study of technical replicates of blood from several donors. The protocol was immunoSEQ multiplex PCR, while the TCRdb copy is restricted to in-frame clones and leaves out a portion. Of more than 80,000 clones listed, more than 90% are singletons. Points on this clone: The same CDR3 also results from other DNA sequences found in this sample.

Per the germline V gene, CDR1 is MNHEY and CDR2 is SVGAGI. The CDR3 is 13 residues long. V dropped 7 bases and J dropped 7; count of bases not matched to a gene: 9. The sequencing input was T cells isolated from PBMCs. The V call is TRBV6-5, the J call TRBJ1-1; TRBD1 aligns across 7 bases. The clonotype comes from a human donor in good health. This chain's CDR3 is CASTPTGLFEAFF. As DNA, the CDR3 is TGTGCCAGCACCCCGACAGGGCTCTTTGAAGCTTTCTTT.